The T cell receptor beta chain described here comes from a study of siplizumab effects on memory and regulatory T cells. CDR1 and CDR2 from the germline V gene are MNHEY and SMNVEV (reference sequence). The CDR3 is made up of 16 amino acids. The ends lost 5 bases at V and 6 bases at J; junction bases unmatched: 13. Notes on the study in general: Alloreactive sequences traceable to unstimulated CD4+ memory cells declined significantly under siplizumab. Tregs proliferating in siplizumab cultures lacked confirmation of their suppressive function. The mapping of alloreactive clones to unstimulated subsets covered only a minor fraction of them. The diversity of naive T cells seemed greater than that of memory cells, and their alloresponse contribution seemed major.

Only in-frame clones appear in the TCRdb table, and some are missing; sequencing was by immunoSEQ multiplex PCR. The repertoire consists of more than 90,000 clones, with around 94% occurring once and the leading ten covering approximately 1.2%. Comments on this clone: The antigen remains undetermined.

This TCR came from a human donor in good health. The sequencing input was non-Treg CD4+ T cells sorted from blood. This chain links TRBV27 with TRBJ2-1; TRBD1 matches 7 bases. CDR3 coding DNA: TGTGCCAGCAGTGGGAGACAGGGCAGGGGAACCAATGAGCAGTTCTTC. Its translation is CASSGRQGRGTNEQFF.